This T cell receptor (beta chain) was obtained from a study of CD4+ T cells in melanoma. Sequencing was performed with immunoSEQ multiplex PCR; in TCRdb, only in-frame clones are kept and a portion is missing. The sample comprises 9,500 to 10,000 clones, around 67% of which are singletons, and roughly a quarter rests with the top ten. Losses at the gene ends were 3 bases for V and 2 bases for J; bases not matched to a gene: 14. Germline-derived CDR1 and CDR2 are SQVTM and ANQGSEA. The length of the CDR3 is 17 residues. Study-wide results and caveats: A reported correlation linked neoantigen-specific CD4+ T cells to CD8+, macrophage and B cell function. Neoantigen-specific CD4+ T cells in melanoma reportedly had diverse differentiation states.

In the case of this clone: The antigen is undetermined.

The chain is built from TRBV29-1 and TRBJ2-3; the match to TRBD2 covers 7 bases. The receptor's source is a human donor with melanoma. The sequenced material came from cells from a culture (not recorded whether cultured in vitro). CDR3 loop: CSVDWGQAGTYTDTQYF. The CDR3 DNA reads as TGCAGCGTTGACTGGGGCCAAGCGGGGACCTACACAGATACGCAGTATTTT.